The 17 T cell receptor beta chains listed next were all sequenced from one sample in a study of T cell repertoires in cytomegalovirus infection (dated by TCRdb to the late 2010s). The antigens these receptors bind are not known. Per the publication, the treatment or condition label means: in vitro stimulation with specific CMV peptide epitopes to enrich CMV-specific T cells. This sample was sequenced with an Illumina HiSeq 1500. TCRdb reprocessing: public reads trimmed at Q25 with fastp, clones called with MiXCR, in-frame beta chains kept. Under each unique CDR3 protein, matching rows form one entry showing the most common genes and DNA. The sample yields approximately 100,000 distinct CDR3 sequences; under 50% were counted once. The top ten constitute just under 75% of the sample. The sequences come from CD8+ T cells from cultured PBMCs, collected from culture after CMV antigen stimulation. Receptor source: a human donor in good health (CMV status not recorded). Some clones in this sample may be carry-over from other donors' samples.

The chain combines TRBV5-5 with TRBJ2-1; no firm D call. Trimming removed 2 bases at V and 6 bases at J, with 3 bases between. The CDR3 contains 11 residues. Germline loops: CDR1 SGHKS, CDR2 YYEKEE (reference sequence). In DNA, the CDR3 is TGTGCCAGCAGCTTCCCCAATGAGCAGTTCTTC. This gives the protein CASSFPNEQFF. Full variable domain (outside the CDR3, taken from reference TRBV5-5 and TRBJ2-1): DAGVTQSPTHLIKTRGQQVTLRCSPISGHKSVSWYQQVLGQGPQFIFQYYEKEERGRGNFPDRFSARQFPNYSSELNVNALLLGDSALYLCASSFPNEQFFGPGTRLTVL.

This clonotype was counted a few times. J is TRBJ1-1 and V is TRBV7-9; unclear D gene. The CDR3 is 12 residues long. V was clipped by 4 bases and J by 1 base, with 4 bases between them. Germline assignment: CDR1 SEHNR and CDR2 FQNEAQ (reference sequence). CDR3 sequence: CASSYTNTEAFF. In DNA form, the CDR3 reads TGTGCCAGCAGCTACACGAACACTGAAGCTTTCTTT.

This clonotype appeared many times. The chain links TRBV5-6 to TRBJ1-4; D gene unclear. Germline lookup yields CDR1 SGHDT and CDR2 YYEEEE. The CDR3 has 13 residues. V shed 3 bases and J shed 8 bases, with 11 bases lying between them. CDR3 region: CASSSNIGEKLFF. The CDR3 nucleotides read TGTGCCAGCAGCTCAAATATCGGGGAAAAACTGTTTTTT.

The sample holds many counts of this clonotype. The CDR3 DNA follows: TGTGCCAGCAGCTCTATAATGTCTCCTGGGGGCTACACCTTC. Protein sequence: CASSSIMSPGGYTF. V gene TRBV7-9 combines with J gene TRBJ1-2; no definite D call. The CDR3 consists of 14 residues. Trimming pared 4 bases from V and 8 bases from J, leaving 17 bases between. Germline loops: CDR1 SEHNR, CDR2 FQNEAQ (reference sequence).

The rearrangement uses TRBV12-3 or TRBV12-4 and TRBJ2-3, with D perhaps TRBD2 (7 bases). The CDR3 is 16 residues long. Trimming stripped 2 bases from V and 2 bases from J, with 14 bases between. The CDR3 region has the DNA TGTGCCAGCAGTTTAAGGGGGGGGGGTATCACAGATACGCAGTATTTT. Amino acids: CASSLRGGGITDTQYF.

This clonotype has a count of ten or more. This chain connects TRBV29-1 to TRBJ2-1; D is unclear. CDR3 length: 11 residues. The V end was cut by 4 bases, the J end by 6 bases, with 7 bases between. Per the germline V gene, CDR1 is SQVTM and CDR2 is ANQGSEA. The CDR3 DNA follows: TGCAGCGTTGTGGCTGTCAATGAGCAGTTCTTC. Translating gives CSVVAVNEQFF.

The chain recombines TRBV7-3 with TRBJ2-1; no reliable D call. CDR1 is SGHTA, CDR2 FQGTGA, per germline. The CDR3 consists of 13 residues. V was pared by 4 bases and J by 8 bases, with 12 bases between. The CDR3 reads CASSSSGSHEQFF. DNA for the CDR3: TGTGCCAGCAGCTCCTCGGGTAGTCATGAGCAGTTCTTC.

The chain uses TRBV12-3 or TRBV12-4 and TRBJ2-2, with D perhaps matching TRBD1 or TRBD2 (6 bases each). Trimming left V 6 bases short and J 6 bases short, with 14 bases between. The CDR3 loop spans 14 amino acids. DNA of the CDR3: TGTGCCAGCAGCAAACGGGGGCGAGCCGGGGAGCTGTTTTTT. Residues: CASSKRGRAGELFF.

J is TRBJ2-3 and V is TRBV6-2 or TRBV6-3; 12 nucleotides match TRBD2. Trimming removed 4 bases from V and 2 bases from J; junction bases left unmatched: 7. CDR1 and CDR2 (germline): MNHEY, SVGEGT. The CDR3 extends over 17 amino acids. CDR3 coding DNA: TGTGCCAGCAGTTTGAGAGGACTAGCGGGGTACACAGATACGCAGTATTTT. The encoded protein is CASSLRGLAGYTDTQYF.

This chain connects TRBV28 to TRBJ2-1; TRBD1 aligns across 7 bases. The CDR3 is 14 amino acids. The junction had 9 bases not matched to a gene; V was cut back by 7 bases and J by 6 bases. Germline-derived CDR1 and CDR2 are MDHEN and SYDVKM. The CDR3 DNA is TGTGCCAGCATAAGACAGGGATCAAGCAATGAGCAGTTCTTC. Protein product: CASIRQGSSNEQFF.

J is TRBJ2-5 and V is TRBV18; D is perhaps TRBD1 (5 bases). Deletions cut 1 base from V and 1 base from J, with 10 bases between. This CDR3 is 15 amino acids long. Germline assignment: CDR1 KGHSH and CDR2 LQKENI. CDR3 sequence: CASSPLGAAQETQYF. The CDR3 bases are TGTGCCAGCTCACCACTTGGGGCAGCCCAAGAGACCCAGTACTTC.

The chain carries TRBV12-3 or TRBV12-4 and TRBJ1-1; 8 bases match TRBD1. With V trimmed by 6 bases and J by 5 bases, 11 bases remained unmatched. This CDR3 is built from 15 residues. The CDR3 spells CASSPEFWTGTEAFF. The CDR3 DNA is TGTGCCAGCAGCCCTGAATTCTGGACAGGGACTGAAGCTTTCTTT.

The rearrangement uses TRBV7-9 and TRBJ2-5; 9 bases match TRBD1. Germline loops: CDR1 SEHNR, CDR2 FQNEAQ (reference sequence). The CDR3 covers 18 residues. The trim removed 6 bases at V and 5 bases at J, leaving 19 bases unmatched. The CDR3: CASRPPSGTGTIEETQYF. CDR3 nucleotide sequence: TGTGCCAGCAGACCCCCCTCCGGGACAGGGACCATTGAGGAGACCCAGTACTTC.

The chain is built from TRBV20-1 and TRBJ2-7, with a weak D call TRBD1 (6 bases). With 5 bases removed from V and 4 bases from J, the gap between germline ends came to 18 bases. This CDR3 contains 14 residues. Germline lookup yields CDR1 DFQATT and CDR2 SNEGSKA (reference sequence). The CDR3, as DNA: TGCAGTGCTCAGGACAGCCCCATGGCGTACGAGCAGTACTTC. Translation gives CSAQDSPMAYEQYF.

Written as DNA, the CDR3 is TGTGCCAGCAGCTTATGGATCGGCGGACTGCAGTTCTTC. Its protein is CASSLWIGGLQFF. This chain links TRBV7-9 with TRBJ2-1; possibly TRBD2 for D (5 bases). This CDR3 is built from 13 residues. V was clipped by 2 bases and J by 12 bases, with 14 bases between them. CDR1 SEHNR and CDR2 FQNEAQ come from the germline V gene (reference sequence).

J is TRBJ2-3 and V is TRBV7-8, with 11 bases fitting TRBD1. With 4 bases clipped from V and 5 bases from J, the junction kept 5 bases outside the gene matches. Germline-derived CDR1 and CDR2 are SGHVS and FQNEAQ. This CDR3 has 15 residues. This chain's CDR3 is CASSWTGGLLDTQYF. The CDR3 region has the DNA TGTGCCAGCAGCTGGACAGGGGGCCTATTAGATACGCAGTATTTT.

On this clonotype itself: Given a much more abundant clone one base away, this may be a read error. The chain carries TRBV10-3 and TRBJ1-6; 7 bases align to TRBD1. Germline lookup yields CDR1 ENHRY and CDR2 SYGVKD. The CDR3 is 14 residues long. Trimming removed 4 bases from V and 5 bases from J; junction bases left unmatched: 2. The CDR3 DNA reads TGTGCCATCAGTGTTGGGACAGATAATTCACCCCTCCACTTT. Translated, it gives CAISVGTDNSPLHF.